This TCR beta chain was profiled in a study of T cell responses to AZD1222 COVID-19 vaccine. Measured with immunoSEQ multiplex PCR; TCRdb has only the in-frame clones, and not every one. Of roughly 110,000 clones listed, around 81% are singletons. CDR1 and CDR2 (germline): SEHNR, FQNEAQ (reference sequence). The CDR3 has 12 amino acids. V dropped 5 bases and J dropped 4 bases, with 8 bases sitting between them. Broader study findings: Baseline serology detected seropositivity in only six AZD1222 recipients.

On this clone: Its antigen is not identified.

This TCR derives from an adult in good health. The specimen comprised peripheral blood, sampled on day 0 of AZD1222 vaccination. The chain recombines TRBV7-9 with TRBJ1-2; D possibly corresponds to TRBD1 (6 bases). The CDR3 bases are TGTGCCAGCAGCCGGGACATCTATGGCTACACCTTC. Protein sequence: CASSRDIYGYTF.